A single sample is the source of the 26 T cell receptor beta chains below, sequenced in a study of Tregs in tolerant kidney transplant recipients. Assay used: immunoSEQ multiplex PCR; TCRdb lists only in-frame clones, some missing. The profile shows about 94,000 clones, approximately 93% of them singletons. Sequenced material: CD4+ T cells from blood, taken before the transplant. These receptors were obtained from a human donor who received a combined kidney and bone marrow transplant.

The chain has TRBV30 and TRBJ1-2; D remains unclear. The CDR3 spans 10 residues. From germline, CDR1 is GTSNPN and CDR2 SVGIG (reference sequence). With 5 bases removed from V and 5 bases from J, the gap between germline ends came to 6 bases. The CDR3 DNA follows: TGTGCCTGGGAGGGATATGGCTACACCTTC. Amino acids: CAWEGYGYTF.

The chain joins TRBV5-6 to TRBJ1-5, with D perhaps matching TRBD1 (6 bases). The CDR3 has 16 residues. Germline-derived CDR1 and CDR2 are SGHDT and YYEEEE. V was trimmed by 2 bases and J by 4 bases, leaving 16 bases between them. The CDR3 protein is CASSFFQGLGNQPQHF. For the CDR3, the DNA is TGTGCCAGCAGCTTTTTTCAGGGGCTGGGGAATCAGCCCCAGCATTTT.

V and J are TRBV6-5 and TRBJ1-1, with 10 bases that match TRBD1. Germline V gene data show CDR1 as MNHEY and CDR2 as SVGAGI. V lost 5 bases and J lost 7; bases outside the gene matches: 10. CDR3 length: 15 amino acids. CDR3 nucleotide sequence: TGTGCCAGCAGTCGACAGGGGGCGCCTTATTTTGAAGCTTTCTTT. Protein sequence: CASSRQGAPYFEAFF.

V and J are TRBV21-1 and TRBJ1-3; TRBD1, the D gene given by the table, was not confirmed from the DNA. TRBV21-1 is classified as a pseudogene. The CDR3 covers 20 residues. The DNA for the CDR3 is TGTGCCAGCAGCCGAAATCCCCCGACAGTTGGACCGCCGCCTGGAAACACCATATATTTT. Encoded protein: CASSRNPPTVGPPPGNTIYF.

A few counts support this clone. This chain uses TRBV2 with TRBJ1-2, with TRBD1 matching over 8 bases. CDR3 size: 15 residues. From germline, CDR1 is SNHLY and CDR2 FYNNEI. V was pared by 7 bases and J by 2 bases, with 9 bases of the junction left unmatched. In DNA form, the CDR3 reads TGTGCCAGCACAGTCGCAGGGGGCGCAAACTATGGCTACACCTTC. It translates to CASTVAGGANYGYTF. Based on the CDR3 plus reference TRBV2 and TRBJ1-2, the full variable domain is EPEVTQTPSHQVTQMGQEVILRCVPISNHLYFYWYRQILGQKVEFLVSFYNNEISEKSEIFDDQFSVERPDGSNFTLKIRSTKLEDSAMYFCASTVAGGANYGYTFGSGTRLTVV.

This clone was observed a handful of times. The genes are TRBV9 and TRBJ1-5; D may be TRBD1 (6 bases). This CDR3 is built from 15 residues. Trimming removed 4 bases from V and 10 bases from J, with 21 bases in between. CDR1 is SGDLS, CDR2 YYNGEE, per germline. The CDR3 spells CASSSGLGHPHPQHF. As DNA, the CDR3 is TGTGCCAGCAGCTCAGGGTTGGGACACCCTCACCCCCAGCATTTT. Using reference TRBV9 and TRBJ1-5 for the parts outside the CDR3, the full variable domain is DSGVTQTPKHLITATGQRVTLRCSPRSGDLSVYWYQQSLDQGLQFLIQYYNGEERAKGNILERFSAQQFPDLHSELNLSSLELGDSALYFCASSSGLGHPHPQHFGDGTRLSIL.

The chain combines TRBV5-6 with TRBJ1-2; D might be TRBD1 (6 bases). Between the trimmed V and J ends, which lost 0 bases and 10 bases, there was a span of 7 bases. CDR1 and CDR2 from the germline V gene are SGHDT and YYEEEE. The CDR3 is 11 residues long. CDR3 loop: CASSLDRDYTF. In DNA, the CDR3 is TGTGCCAGCAGCTTGGACAGGGACTACACCTTC.

The rearrangement links TRBV7-2 to TRBJ1-5; D remains ambiguous. CDR1 is SGHTA, CDR2 FQGNSA, per germline. The CDR3 runs to 15 residues. V was cut by 5 bases and J by 0 bases, with 11 bases left in between. CDR3: CASSLKLGSNQPQHF. Here the CDR3 DNA reads TGTGCCAGCAGCCTCAAGCTCGGTAGCAATCAGCCCCAGCATTTT.

The CDR3 reads CASSQEWTGVYNEQFF. CDR3 coding DNA: TGCGCCAGCAGCCAAGAATGGACAGGGGTCTACAATGAGCAGTTCTTC. This chain links TRBV4-3 with TRBJ2-1; 9 nucleotides agree with TRBD1. CDR1 LGHNA and CDR2 YSLEER come from the germline V gene. With 0 bases clipped from V and 3 bases from J, the junction kept 3 bases outside the gene matches. The CDR3 covers 16 residues.

This sequence joins TRBV7-2 and TRBJ2-7; TRBD2 aligns across 12 bases. Trimming cost V 4 bases and J 6 bases; bases outside gene matches: 16. CDR1 and CDR2 (germline): SGHTA, FQGNSA. This CDR3 is 18 amino acids long. CDR3 region: CASSSAIKLAGGPGEQYF. The CDR3 DNA reads as TGTGCCAGCAGCTCAGCCATTAAGCTAGCGGGGGGGCCCGGCGAGCAGTACTTC. The variable domain in full, with the rest retrieved from reference TRBV7-2 and TRBJ2-7, is GAGVSQSPSNKVTEKGKDVELRCDPISGHTALYWYRQSLGQGLEFLIYFQGNSAPDKSGLPSDRFSAERTGGSVSTLTIQRTQQEDSAVYLCASSSAIKLAGGPGEQYFGPGTRLTVT.

This chain connects TRBV27 to TRBJ2-1; 11 positions match TRBD1. The CDR3 is 15 amino acids. The V segment lost 4 bases and the J segment 5 bases; nucleotides outside the gene matches: 4. Germline values: CDR1 MNHEY, CDR2 SMNVEV (reference sequence). The CDR3 spells CASSSRTGGHNEQFF. The CDR3 nucleotides are TGTGCCAGCAGTTCGCGGACAGGGGGCCACAATGAGCAGTTCTTC.

The rearrangement uses TRBV7-9 and TRBJ2-4; D is uncertain. CDR1 is SEHNR, CDR2 FQNEAQ, per germline (reference sequence). Deletions cut 2 bases from V and 0 bases from J, with 11 bases between. The CDR3 consists of 16 residues. The CDR3 DNA follows: TGTGCCAGCAGCTTACGAGAACAGCTAGCCAAAAACATTCAGTACTTC. Translated, it gives CASSLREQLAKNIQYF. The full variable domain, completed using reference TRBV7-9 and TRBJ2-4, is DTGVSQNPRHKITKRGQNVTFRCDPISEHNRLYWYRQTLGQGPEFLTYFQNEAQLEKSRLLSDRFSAERPKGSFSTLEIQRTEQGDSAMYLCASSLREQLAKNIQYFGAGTRLSVL.

This CDR3 is CASSLDSYGSYEQYF. The CDR3 DNA reads TGTGCCAGCAGCTTAGATAGCTATGGGTCCTACGAGCAGTACTTC. The chain couples TRBV7-2 to TRBJ2-7; no firm D call. CDR1 and CDR2 from the germline V gene are SGHTA and FQGNSA. Trimming pared 1 base from V and 1 base from J, leaving 11 bases between. The CDR3 covers 15 residues.

The chain uses TRBV7-2 and TRBJ2-2, with 11 bases aligning to TRBD2. CDR1 SGHTA and CDR2 FQGNSA come from the germline V gene. After removal of 4 bases from V and 5 bases from J, the junction contained 6 bases not matched to a gene. This CDR3 contains 16 residues. The CDR3 DNA reads as TGTGCCAGCAGCTCTAGCGGGAGGAAGAATACCGGGGAGCTGTTTTTT. As protein: CASSSSGRKNTGELFF. Variable domain in full (rest from reference TRBV7-2 and TRBJ2-2): GAGVSQSPSNKVTEKGKDVELRCDPISGHTALYWYRQSLGQGLEFLIYFQGNSAPDKSGLPSDRFSAERTGGSVSTLTIQRTQQEDSAVYLCASSSSGRKNTGELFFGEGSRLTVL.

The chain combines TRBV18 with TRBJ1-4, with 7 bases lining up with TRBD1. From germline, CDR1 is KGHSH and CDR2 LQKENI. With 5 bases clipped from V and 3 bases from J, the junction kept 3 bases outside the gene matches. There are 14 residues in the CDR3. The CDR3 reads CASSTGQANEKLFF. In DNA form, the CDR3 reads TGTGCCAGCTCAACAGGACAGGCTAATGAAAAACTGTTTTTT.

The V call is TRBV7-2, the J call TRBJ1-2, with unresolved D. The CDR3 extends over 12 amino acids. Germline loops: CDR1 SGHTA, CDR2 FQGNSA. Trimming took off 1 base at V and 5 bases at J, with 5 bases between the two ends. The CDR3 reads CASSLVHYGYTF. In nucleotides, the CDR3 is TGTGCCAGCAGCTTAGTTCATTATGGCTACACCTTC.

The chain has TRBV9 and TRBJ2-1; D perhaps matches TRBD2 (7 bases). The CDR3 runs 15 residues. The V end lost 0 bases, the J end lost 7 bases, and 14 bases lay between the germline ends. Germline-derived CDR1 and CDR2 are SGDLS and YYNGEE. The CDR3: CASSVEGGAGNEQFF. CDR3 DNA sequence: TGTGCCAGCAGCGTAGAGGGGGGGGCCGGTAATGAGCAGTTCTTC. Full variable domain (rest looked up from reference TRBV9 and TRBJ2-1): DSGVTQTPKHLITATGQRVTLRCSPRSGDLSVYWYQQSLDQGLQFLIQYYNGEERAKGNILERFSAQQFPDLHSELNLSSLELGDSALYFCASSVEGGAGNEQFFGPGTRLTVL.

The V gene is TRBV28, the J gene TRBJ2-7; D is undetermined. The CDR3 loop spans 17 amino acids. Trimming removed 3 bases from V and 4 bases from J, with 22 bases in between. Germline CDR1 reads MDHEN; CDR2 reads SYDVKM. The chain's CDR3 is CASSFRPSLSHKYEQYF. As DNA, the CDR3 is TGTGCCAGCAGTTTTCGCCCTTCCCTCAGTCATAAGTACGAGCAGTACTTC.

For this clone: Different DNA sequences within this sample yield the same CDR3. The gene calls are TRBV7-6 and TRBJ2-5; no reliable D call. Deletions cut 5 bases from V and 5 bases from J, with 9 bases between. This CDR3 has 12 amino acids. The V gene's germline CDR1 is SGHVS and CDR2 FNYEAQ. Here the CDR3 DNA reads TGTGCCAGCAGCCTGAGTCGGGAGACCCAGTACTTC. This gives the protein CASSLSRETQYF.

This clone has just one count. The rearrangement joins TRBV7-2 to TRBJ2-3; D gene uncertain. V shed 5 bases and J shed 2 bases, with 14 bases lying between them. CDR3 size: 15 residues. The germline V gene encodes CDR1 SGHTA and CDR2 FQGNSA. In nucleotides, the CDR3 is TGTGCCAGCAGCCCAGTCGACACCTACACAGATACGCAGTATTTT. It codes for CASSPVDTYTDTQYF.

This clone came up once. CDR3 sequence reads: CASSKRTGQGAVGDTQYF. CDR3 DNA sequence: TGTGCCAGCAGCAAGCGCACGGGACAGGGGGCAGTGGGAGATACGCAGTATTTT. This rearrangement joins TRBV7-9 to TRBJ2-3; 12 bases match TRBD1. Germline V gives CDR1 SEHNR, CDR2 FQNEAQ (reference sequence). The CDR3 has 18 residues. The ends lost 5 bases at V and 5 bases at J; junction bases unmatched: 14.

This chain uses TRBV6-4 with TRBJ2-2; the D gene is possibly TRBD1 (6 bases). The V and J ends lost 4 bases and 5 bases respectively, with 11 bases between them. Per germline, CDR1 MRHNA and CDR2 SNTAGT. The CDR3 runs to 14 residues. The CDR3 reads CASSVQGWTGELFF. CDR3 bases: TGTGCCAGCAGTGTACAGGGATGGACCGGGGAGCTGTTTTTT.

V and J are TRBV18 and TRBJ2-1; D is unresolved. The CDR3 contains 13 residues. The germline V gene encodes CDR1 KGHSH and CDR2 LQKENI. V lost 3 bases and J 5 bases, leaving 8 bases between the germline ends. The CDR3 sequence: CASSPQMNNEQFF. The CDR3 DNA reads TGTGCCAGCTCACCCCAGATGAACAATGAGCAGTTCTTC.

The CDR3 DNA is TGTGCCAGCAGCGATTGGAGGAAGGCCGGCTCGAGCGGAAACACCATATATTTT. The encoded protein is CASSDWRKAGSSGNTIYF. The chain combines TRBV11-2 with TRBJ1-3; no clear D gene. CDR3 size: 18 residues. The V gene lost 5 bases and the J gene lost 4 bases, with 24 bases spanning the gap. Germline values: CDR1 SGHAT, CDR2 FQNNGV.

The V gene is TRBV5-1, the J gene TRBJ2-7; D not resolved. CDR3 length equals 13 residues. The V end was cut by 0 bases, the J end by 6 bases, with 10 bases between. Germline loops: CDR1 SGHRS, CDR2 YFSETQ. CDR3 in amino acids: CASSLGPNVEQYF. The CDR3 coding sequence is TGCGCCAGCAGCTTGGGTCCTAACGTCGAGCAGTACTTC.

The chain recombines TRBV15 with TRBJ1-3; TRBD1 might be the D (5 bases). This CDR3 has 16 residues. V was pared by 0 bases and J by 4 bases, with 13 bases between. Germline V gene data show CDR1 as LNHNV and CDR2 as YYDKDF (reference sequence). This CDR3 is CATSRDLGQAGNTIYF. DNA for the CDR3: TGTGCCACCAGCAGAGATTTGGGGCAGGCGGGAAACACCATATATTTT.